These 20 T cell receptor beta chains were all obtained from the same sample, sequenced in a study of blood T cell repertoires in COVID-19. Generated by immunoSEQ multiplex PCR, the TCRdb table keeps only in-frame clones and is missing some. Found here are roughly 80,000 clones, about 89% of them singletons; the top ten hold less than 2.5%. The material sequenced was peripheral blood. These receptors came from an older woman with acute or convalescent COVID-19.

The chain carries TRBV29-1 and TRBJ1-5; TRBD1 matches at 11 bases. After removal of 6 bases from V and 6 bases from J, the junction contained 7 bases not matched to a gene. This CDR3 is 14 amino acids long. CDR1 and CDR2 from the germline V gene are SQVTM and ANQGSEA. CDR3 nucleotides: TGCAGCGTACGTGGACAGGGGGCAGGTCAGCCCCAGCATTTT. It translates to CSVRGQGAGQPQHF.

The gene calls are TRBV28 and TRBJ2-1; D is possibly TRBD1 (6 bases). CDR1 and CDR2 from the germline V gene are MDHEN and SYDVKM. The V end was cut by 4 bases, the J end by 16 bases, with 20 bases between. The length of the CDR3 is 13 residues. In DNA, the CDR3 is TGTGCCAGCAGTTCCCCGGGACAACCAAGAGATTTCTTC. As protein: CASSSPGQPRDFF.

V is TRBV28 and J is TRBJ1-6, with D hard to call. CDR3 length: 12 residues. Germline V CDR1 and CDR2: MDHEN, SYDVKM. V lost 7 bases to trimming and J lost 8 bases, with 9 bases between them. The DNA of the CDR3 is TGTGCCAGCACAGACTGGGATTCACCCCTCCACTTT. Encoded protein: CASTDWDSPLHF.

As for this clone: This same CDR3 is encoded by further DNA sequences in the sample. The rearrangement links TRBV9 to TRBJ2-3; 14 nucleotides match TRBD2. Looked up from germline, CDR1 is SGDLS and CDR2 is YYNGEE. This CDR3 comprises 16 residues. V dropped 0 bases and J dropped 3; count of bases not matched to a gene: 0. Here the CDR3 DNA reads TGTGCCAGCAGCGTAGGACTAGCGGGAGGGACAGATACGCAGTATTTT. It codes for CASSVGLAGGTDTQYF.

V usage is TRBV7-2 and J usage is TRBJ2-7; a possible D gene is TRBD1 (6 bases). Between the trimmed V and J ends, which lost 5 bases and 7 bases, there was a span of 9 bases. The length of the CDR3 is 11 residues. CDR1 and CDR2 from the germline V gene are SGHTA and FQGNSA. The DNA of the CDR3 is TGTGCCAGCAGCATCGGGACAGAGCAGTACTTC. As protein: CASSIGTEQYF. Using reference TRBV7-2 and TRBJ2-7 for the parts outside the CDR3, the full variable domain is GAGVSQSPSNKVTEKGKDVELRCDPISGHTALYWYRQSLGQGLEFLIYFQGNSAPDKSGLPSDRFSAERTGGSVSTLTIQRTQQEDSAVYLCASSIGTEQYFGPGTRLTVT.

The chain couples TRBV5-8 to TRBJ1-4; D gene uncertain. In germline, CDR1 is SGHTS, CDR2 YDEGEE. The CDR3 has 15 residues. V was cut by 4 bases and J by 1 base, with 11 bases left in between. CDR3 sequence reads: CASSTLGVTNEKLFF. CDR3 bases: TGTGCCAGCAGCACCCTTGGAGTAACTAATGAAAAACTGTTTTTT.

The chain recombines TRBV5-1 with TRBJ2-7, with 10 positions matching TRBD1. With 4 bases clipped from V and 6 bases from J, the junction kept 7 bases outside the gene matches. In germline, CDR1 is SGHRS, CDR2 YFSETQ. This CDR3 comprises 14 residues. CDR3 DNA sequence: TGCGCCAGCAGCAGGGGGGACAGGGGATTCGAGCAGTACTTC. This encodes CASSRGDRGFEQYF.

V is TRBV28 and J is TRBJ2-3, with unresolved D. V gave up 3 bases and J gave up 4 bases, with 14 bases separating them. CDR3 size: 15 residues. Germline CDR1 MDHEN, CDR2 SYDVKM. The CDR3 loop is CASSLLEPTPDTQYF. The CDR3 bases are TGTGCCAGCAGTTTGCTGGAGCCTACTCCAGATACGCAGTATTTT. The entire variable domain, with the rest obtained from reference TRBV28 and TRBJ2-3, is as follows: DVKVTQSSRYLVKRTGEKVFLECVQDMDHENMFWYRQDPGLGLRLIYFSYDVKMKEKGDIPEGYSVSREKKERFSLILESASTNQTSMYLCASSLLEPTPDTQYFGPGTRLTVL.

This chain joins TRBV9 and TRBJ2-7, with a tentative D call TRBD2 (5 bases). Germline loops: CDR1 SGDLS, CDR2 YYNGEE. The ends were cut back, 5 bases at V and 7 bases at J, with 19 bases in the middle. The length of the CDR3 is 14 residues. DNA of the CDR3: TGTGCCAGCAGTCGGGTGGGCTCTACGGGGGAGCAGTACTTC. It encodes CASSRVGSTGEQYF.

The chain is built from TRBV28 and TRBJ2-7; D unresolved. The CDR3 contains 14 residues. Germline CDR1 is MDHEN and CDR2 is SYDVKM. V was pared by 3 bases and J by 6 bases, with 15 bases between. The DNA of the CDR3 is TGTGCCAGCAGTTTTAATGGCAACCTAGGCGAGCAGTACTTC. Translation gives CASSFNGNLGEQYF.

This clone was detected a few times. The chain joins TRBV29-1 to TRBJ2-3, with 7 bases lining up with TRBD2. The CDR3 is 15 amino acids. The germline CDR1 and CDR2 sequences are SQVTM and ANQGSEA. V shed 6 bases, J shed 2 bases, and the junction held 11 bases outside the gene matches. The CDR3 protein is CSVRRLAEVTDTQYF. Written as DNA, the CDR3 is TGCAGCGTCCGACGGCTAGCGGAGGTCACAGATACGCAGTATTTT.

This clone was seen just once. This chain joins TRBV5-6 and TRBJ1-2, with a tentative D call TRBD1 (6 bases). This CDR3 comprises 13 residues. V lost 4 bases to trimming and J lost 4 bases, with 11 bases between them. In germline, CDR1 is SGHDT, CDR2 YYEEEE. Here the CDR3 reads CASSLGTIYGYTF. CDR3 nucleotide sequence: TGTGCCAGCAGCCTCGGGACAATCTATGGCTACACCTTC.

The CDR3 bases are TGCAGCGCTGGGACACTTAAAGAAAAACTGTTTTTT. Its protein product is CSAGTLKEKLFF. The chain couples TRBV29-1 to TRBJ1-4; the D gene is possibly TRBD1 (6 bases). CDR1 and CDR2 (germline): SQVTM, ANQGSEA. The CDR3 consists of 12 residues. Trimming removed 7 bases at V and 8 bases at J, with 14 bases between.

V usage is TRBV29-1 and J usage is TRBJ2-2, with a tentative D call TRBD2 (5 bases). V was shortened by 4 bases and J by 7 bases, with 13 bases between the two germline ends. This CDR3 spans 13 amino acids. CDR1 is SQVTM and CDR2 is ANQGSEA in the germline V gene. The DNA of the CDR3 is TGCAGCGTTGGGCTAGCCCTTCACGGGGAGCTGTTTTTT. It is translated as CSVGLALHGELFF.

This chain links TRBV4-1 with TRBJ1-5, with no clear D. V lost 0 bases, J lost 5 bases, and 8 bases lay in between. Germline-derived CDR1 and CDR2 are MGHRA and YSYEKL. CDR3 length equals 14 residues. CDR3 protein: CASSQDRVDQPQHF. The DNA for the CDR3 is TGCGCCAGCAGCCAAGATCGAGTCGATCAGCCCCAGCATTTT.

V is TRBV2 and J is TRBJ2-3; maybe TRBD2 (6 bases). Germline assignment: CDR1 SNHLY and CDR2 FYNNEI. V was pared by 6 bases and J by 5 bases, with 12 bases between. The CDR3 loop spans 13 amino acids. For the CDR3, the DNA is TGTGCCAGCAGAGGCGGGACCCAAGATACGCAGTATTTT. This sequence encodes CASRGGTQDTQYF.

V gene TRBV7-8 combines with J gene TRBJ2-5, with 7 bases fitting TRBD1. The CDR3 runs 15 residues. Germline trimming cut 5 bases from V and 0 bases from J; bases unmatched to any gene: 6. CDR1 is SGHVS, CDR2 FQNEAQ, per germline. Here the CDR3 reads CASSPRDRDQETQYF. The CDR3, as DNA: TGTGCCAGCAGCCCGCGAGACAGGGACCAAGAGACCCAGTACTTC.

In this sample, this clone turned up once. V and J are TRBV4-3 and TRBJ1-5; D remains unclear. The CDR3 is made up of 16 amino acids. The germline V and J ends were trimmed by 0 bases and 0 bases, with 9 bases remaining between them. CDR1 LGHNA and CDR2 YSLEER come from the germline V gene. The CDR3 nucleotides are TGCGCCAGCAGCCAAGATCGGCGGATTAGCAATCAGCCCCAGCATTTT. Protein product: CASSQDRRISNQPQHF.

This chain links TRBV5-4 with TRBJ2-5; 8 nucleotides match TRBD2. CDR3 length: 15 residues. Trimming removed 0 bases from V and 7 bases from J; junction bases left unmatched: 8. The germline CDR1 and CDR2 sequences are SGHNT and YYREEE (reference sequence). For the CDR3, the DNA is TGTGCCAGCAGCTTGGGGGGGGGACTAGTAGGGACCCAGTACTTC. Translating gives CASSLGGGLVGTQYF.

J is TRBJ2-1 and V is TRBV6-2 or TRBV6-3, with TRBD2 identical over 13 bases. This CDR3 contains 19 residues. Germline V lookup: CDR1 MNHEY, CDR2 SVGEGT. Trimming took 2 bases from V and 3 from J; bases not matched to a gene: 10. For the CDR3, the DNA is TGTGCCAGCAGTTACCCGACTAGCGGGGGGACAAAATACTACAATGAGCAGTTCTTC. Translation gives CASSYPTSGGTKYYNEQFF.